This T cell receptor beta chain was retrieved from a study of regulatory T cells in long-lasting Graves disease. The table lists this clonotype with many counts. Time point defined: newly diagnosed GD, antithyroid drugs for less than 3 months. Scientists built the TCR library using RNA that was extracted from PBMCs. Patients of an endocrinology department in Xi'an, China, were included. Germline CDR1 reads MNHNS; CDR2 reads SASEGT. V lost 7 bases to trimming and J lost 6 bases, with 16 bases between them. CDR3 length: 14 amino acids. Researchers made TCR beta libraries by using iRepertoire HTBI primers and running Arm-PCR on CDR3 regions. TCRdb ran MiXCR on the multiplex PCR reads and lists one entry per CDR3 protein. This sample has 350,000 to 500,000 distinct CDR3 sequences, with 14% found just once. The data were also submitted as part of a second study, on T cells in Graves' hyperthyroidism and ophthalmopathy. That paper states: Also found in blood were most expanded thyroid clonotypes above 0.001. Through a model of 13 V-J features, ophthalmopathy was separated from stable hyperthyroidism.

The chain combines TRBV6-1 with TRBJ2-1; the D gene could be TRBD1 or TRBD2 (6 bases each). Sequenced here: peripheral blood mononuclear cells (PBMCs), sampled at new diagnosis, from a patient treated with antithyroid drugs. The TCR sequence derives from a woman aged 50 to 65 with Graves disease. The CDR3, as DNA: TGTGCCAGCAATTCGGGGGTAGGGGGCAATGAGCAGTTCTTC. This gives the protein CASNSGVGGNEQFF.